What follows is one T cell receptor (beta chain) and its context. The sample is drawn from a study of blood T cell repertoires in COVID-19. Study details: Sites in the United States, Italy and Spain provided acute and convalescent COVID-19 samples. From T cells, B-cell-depleted T cells, or PBMCs came the material, which was cDNA or gDNA.

The length of the CDR3 is 13 residues. J lost 8 bases, V lost 3 bases, and 4 bases had no gene match. In the original processing: Reference gene primer amplification gave nucleated cell count estimates. Sequencing used immunoSEQ multiplex PCR; TCRdb keeps in-frame clones, though not all of them. The DNA was the basis for D and trimming; V, J and clone size are from that table. The sample yields tens of thousands of clones, approximately 85% seen once. Sample: peripheral blood. The origin of this receptor is a woman aged 70 to 79 in a cohort sampled during active COVID-19. The chain is built from TRBV12-3 or TRBV12-4 and TRBJ2-1; 7 nucleotides align to TRBD2. The CDR3 here is CASSFGEGHEQFF. CDR3 bases: TGTGCCAGCAGTTTTGGGGAGGGCCATGAGCAGTTCTTC.